The 5 T cell receptor beta chains below come from one sample, sequenced in a study of cytomegalovirus exposure and HLA in healthy donors. In the PCR, 60 Vbeta and 13 Jbeta primers were used. TCRdb's copy holds only in-frame clones and misses some; the assay was immunoSEQ multiplex PCR. The top ten hold more than 3.5% of the sample, which has under 150,000 clones, approximately 81% seen once. The specimen sequenced was PBMCs. The receptors were sampled from a woman between 40 and 50 years old in good health and CMV-seropositive.

On this clone: In the same sample, other DNA sequences code for this CDR3. The chain has TRBV9 and TRBJ2-2; a possible D gene is TRBD1 (6 bases). The germline V and J ends were trimmed by 0 bases and 6 bases, with 6 bases remaining between them. The germline V gene has CDR1 SGDLS and CDR2 YYNGEE. The length of the CDR3 is 13 residues. CDR3 sequence: CASSVEGAGELFF. The DNA of the CDR3 is TGTGCCAGCAGCGTAGAGGGGGCCGGGGAGCTGTTTTTT. Full variable domain (missing parts from reference TRBV9 and TRBJ2-2): DSGVTQTPKHLITATGQRVTLRCSPRSGDLSVYWYQQSLDQGLQFLIQYYNGEERAKGNILERFSAQQFPDLHSELNLSSLELGDSALYFCASSVEGAGELFFGEGSRLTVL.

This clone has a handful of counts. The chain recombines TRBV4-3 with TRBJ1-2; a possible D gene is TRBD1 (6 bases). This CDR3 has 15 amino acids. The V gene's germline CDR1 is LGHNA and CDR2 YSLEER. V dropped 0 bases and J dropped 8 bases, with 16 bases sitting between them. In DNA, the CDR3 is TGCGCCAGCAGCCAAGATTGGCAGGGGCCGCACGGCTACACCTTC. Its translation: CASSQDWQGPHGYTF.

This clone has just a few counts. V and J are TRBV19 and TRBJ2-7; a weak D match, TRBD2 (6 bases). Germline assignment: CDR1 LNHDA and CDR2 SQIVND (reference sequence). The CDR3 consists of 15 residues. V lost 9 bases and J lost 2, with 20 bases in between. The DNA for the CDR3 is TGTGCCAGCTCGGACCCCCGGGAGCGGGCCTACGAGCAGTACTTC. Translating it yields CASSDPRERAYEQYF.

The rearrangement links TRBV4-3 to TRBJ1-2; D perhaps matches TRBD1 (6 bases). This CDR3 has 17 amino acids. Per germline, CDR1 LGHNA and CDR2 YSLEER. V was trimmed by 4 bases and J by 0 bases, leaving 18 bases between them. The chain's CDR3 is CASSPPPGTPSNYGYTF. CDR3 nucleotide sequence: TGCGCCAGCAGCCCCCCGCCTGGGACACCCTCTAACTATGGCTACACCTTC.

Points on this clone: One end of the junction is discordant with germline, which a read error may explain. The chain uses TRBV7-6 and TRBJ2-2, with 12 bases fitting TRBD2. Germline CDR1 reads SGHVS; CDR2 reads FNYEAQ. CDR3 length: 16 residues. CDR3 protein: CASSLAGGPNTGELFF. The CDR3 nucleotides read TGTGCCAGCAGCCTAGCGGGGGGGCCAAACACCGGGGAGCTGTTTTTT. Supplemented by reference TRBV7-6 and TRBJ2-2, the full variable domain reads GAGVSQSPRYKVTKRGQDVALRCDPISGHVSLYWYRQALGQGPEFLTYFNYEAQQDKSGLPNDRFSAERPEGSISTLTIQRTEQRDSAMYRCASSLAGGPNTGELFFGEGSRLTVL.